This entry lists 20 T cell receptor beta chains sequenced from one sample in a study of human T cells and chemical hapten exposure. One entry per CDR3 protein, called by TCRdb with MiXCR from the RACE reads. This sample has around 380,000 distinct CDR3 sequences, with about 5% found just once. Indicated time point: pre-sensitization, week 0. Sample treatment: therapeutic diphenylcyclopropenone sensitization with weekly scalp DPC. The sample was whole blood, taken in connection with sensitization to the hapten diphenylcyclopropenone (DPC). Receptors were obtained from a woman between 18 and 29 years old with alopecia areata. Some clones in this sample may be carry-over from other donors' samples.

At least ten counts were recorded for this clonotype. The CDR3 coding sequence is TGTGCCAGCAGCCGGGTGGATGAAGCTTTCTTT. This encodes CASSRVDEAFF. This chain links TRBV12-3 or TRBV12-4 with TRBJ1-1; D is unresolved. The V gene lost 6 bases and the J gene lost 7 bases, with 9 bases spanning the gap. The length of the CDR3 is 11 residues.

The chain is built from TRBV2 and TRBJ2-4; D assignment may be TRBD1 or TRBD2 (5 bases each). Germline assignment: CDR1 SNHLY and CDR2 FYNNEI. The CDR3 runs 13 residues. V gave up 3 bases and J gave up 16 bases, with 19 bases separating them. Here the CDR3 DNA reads TGTGCCAGCAGTGATCAGGGACGGCTTTTAGGTTACTTC. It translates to CASSDQGRLLGYF.

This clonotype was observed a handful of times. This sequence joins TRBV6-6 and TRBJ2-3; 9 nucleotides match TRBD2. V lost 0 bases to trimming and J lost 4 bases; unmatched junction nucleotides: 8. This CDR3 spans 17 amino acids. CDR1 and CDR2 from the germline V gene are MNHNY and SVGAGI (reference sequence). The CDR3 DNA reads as TGTGCCAGCAGTTACTCCCCAGGAGCGGGGGGTTCAGATACGCAGTATTTT. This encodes CASSYSPGAGGSDTQYF.

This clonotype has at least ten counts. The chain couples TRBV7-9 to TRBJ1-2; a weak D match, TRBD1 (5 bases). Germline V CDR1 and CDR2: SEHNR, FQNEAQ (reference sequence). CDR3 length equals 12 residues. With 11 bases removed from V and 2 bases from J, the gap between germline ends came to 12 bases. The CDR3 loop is CALGAGNYGYTF. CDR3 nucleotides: TGTGCCCTTGGGGCAGGGAACTATGGCTACACCTTC.

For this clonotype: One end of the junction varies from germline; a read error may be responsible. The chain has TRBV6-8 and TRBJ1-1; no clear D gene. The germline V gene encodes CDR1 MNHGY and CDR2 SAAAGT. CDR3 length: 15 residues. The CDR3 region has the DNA TGTGCCAGCTACCGGCCCGAAGGGAGGAACTCTGAAGCTTTCTTT. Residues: CASYRPEGRNSEAFF.

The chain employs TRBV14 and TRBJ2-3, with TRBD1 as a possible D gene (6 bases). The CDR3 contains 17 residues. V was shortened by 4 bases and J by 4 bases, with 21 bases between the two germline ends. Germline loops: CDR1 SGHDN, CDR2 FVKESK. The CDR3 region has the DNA TGTGCCAGCAGCCCGCTGAAGTCAGGGGACCTACCAGATACGCAGTATTTT. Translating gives CASSPLKSGDLPDTQYF.

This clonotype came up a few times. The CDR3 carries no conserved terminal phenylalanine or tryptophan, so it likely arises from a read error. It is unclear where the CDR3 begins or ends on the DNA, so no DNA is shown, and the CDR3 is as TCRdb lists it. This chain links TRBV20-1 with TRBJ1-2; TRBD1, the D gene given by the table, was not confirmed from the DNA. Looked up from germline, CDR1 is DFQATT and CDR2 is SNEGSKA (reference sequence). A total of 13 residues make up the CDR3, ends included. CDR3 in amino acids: CSARVVEGIGTGL.

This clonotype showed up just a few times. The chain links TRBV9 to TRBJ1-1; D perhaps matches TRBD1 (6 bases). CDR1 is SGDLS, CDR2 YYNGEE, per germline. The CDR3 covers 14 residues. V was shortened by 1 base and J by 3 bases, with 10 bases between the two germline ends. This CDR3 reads CASSVSDSYTEAFF. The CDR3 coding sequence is TGTGCCAGCAGCGTATCGGACAGTTACACTGAAGCTTTCTTT.

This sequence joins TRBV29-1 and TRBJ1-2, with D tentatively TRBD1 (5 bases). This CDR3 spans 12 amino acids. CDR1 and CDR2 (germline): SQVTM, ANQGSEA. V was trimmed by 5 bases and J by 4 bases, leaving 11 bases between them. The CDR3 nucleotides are TGCAGCGTTCACGGGGCCGCCTATGGCTACACCTTC. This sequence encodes CSVHGAAYGYTF.

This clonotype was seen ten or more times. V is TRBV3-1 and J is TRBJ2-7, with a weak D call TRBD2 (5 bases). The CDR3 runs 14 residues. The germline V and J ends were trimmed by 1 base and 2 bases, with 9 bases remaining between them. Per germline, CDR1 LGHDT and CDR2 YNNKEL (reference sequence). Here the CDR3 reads CASSQGTLTYEQYF. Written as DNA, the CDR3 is TGTGCCAGCAGCCAAGGGACTCTTACCTACGAGCAGTACTTC.

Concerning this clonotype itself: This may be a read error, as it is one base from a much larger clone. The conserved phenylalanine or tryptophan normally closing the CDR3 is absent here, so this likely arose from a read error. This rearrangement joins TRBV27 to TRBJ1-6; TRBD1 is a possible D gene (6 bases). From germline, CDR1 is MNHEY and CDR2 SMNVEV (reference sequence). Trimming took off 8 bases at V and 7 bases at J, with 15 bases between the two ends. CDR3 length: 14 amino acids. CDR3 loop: CASAYRARNSPLHS. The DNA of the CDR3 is TGTGCCAGCGCATACAGGGCGCGGAATTCACCCCTCCACTCT.

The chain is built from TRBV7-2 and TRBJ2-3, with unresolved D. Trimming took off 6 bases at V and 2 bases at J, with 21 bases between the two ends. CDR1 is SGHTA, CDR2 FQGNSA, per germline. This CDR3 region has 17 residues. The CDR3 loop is CASSVTPSITITDTQYF. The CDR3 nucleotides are TGTGCCAGCAGTGTGACTCCATCCATAACAATCACAGATACGCAGTATTTT.

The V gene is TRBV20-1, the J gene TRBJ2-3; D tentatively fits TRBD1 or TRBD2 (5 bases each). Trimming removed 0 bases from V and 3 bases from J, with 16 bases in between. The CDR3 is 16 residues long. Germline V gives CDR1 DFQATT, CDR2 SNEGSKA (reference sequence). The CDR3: CSARDPGTPGTDTQYF. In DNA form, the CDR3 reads TGCAGTGCTAGAGACCCGGGGACGCCAGGAACAGATACGCAGTATTTT.

The chain's CDR3 is CASSRGTGGGYGYTF. CDR3 nucleotides: TGTGCCAGCAGCCGAGGGACAGGGGGCGGCTATGGCTACACCTTC. This sequence joins TRBV7-9 and TRBJ1-2; 12 bases align to TRBD1. CDR1 is SEHNR, CDR2 FQNEAQ, per germline (reference sequence). Germline trimming cut 5 bases from V and 4 bases from J; bases unmatched to any gene: 5. This CDR3 contains 15 residues.

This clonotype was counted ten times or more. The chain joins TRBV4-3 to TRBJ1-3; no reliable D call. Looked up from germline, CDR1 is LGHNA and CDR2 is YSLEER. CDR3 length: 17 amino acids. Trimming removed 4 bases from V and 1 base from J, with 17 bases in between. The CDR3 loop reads CASSPEDLGLSGNTIYF. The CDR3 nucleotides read TGCGCCAGCAGCCCGGAAGATCTAGGTCTGTCTGGAAACACCATATATTTT.

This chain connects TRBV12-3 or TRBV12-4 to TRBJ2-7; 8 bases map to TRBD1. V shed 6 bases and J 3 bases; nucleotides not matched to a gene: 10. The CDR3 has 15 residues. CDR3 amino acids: CASSLGTGLYYEQYF. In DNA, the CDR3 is TGTGCCAGCAGCCTGGGGACAGGCTTATACTACGAGCAGTACTTC.

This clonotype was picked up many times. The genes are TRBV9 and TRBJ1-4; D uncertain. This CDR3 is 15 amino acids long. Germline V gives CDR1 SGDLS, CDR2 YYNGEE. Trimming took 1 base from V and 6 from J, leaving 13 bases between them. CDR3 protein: CASSVMGSLYEKLFF. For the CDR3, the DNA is TGTGCCAGCAGCGTAATGGGCAGCTTGTATGAAAAACTGTTTTTT.

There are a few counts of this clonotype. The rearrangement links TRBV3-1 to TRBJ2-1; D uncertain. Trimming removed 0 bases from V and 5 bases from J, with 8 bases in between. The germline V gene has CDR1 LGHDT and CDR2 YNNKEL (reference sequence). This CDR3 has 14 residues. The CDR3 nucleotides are TGTGCCAGCAGCCAAGACAGGAGAGACAATGAGCAGTTCTTC. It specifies CASSQDRRDNEQFF.

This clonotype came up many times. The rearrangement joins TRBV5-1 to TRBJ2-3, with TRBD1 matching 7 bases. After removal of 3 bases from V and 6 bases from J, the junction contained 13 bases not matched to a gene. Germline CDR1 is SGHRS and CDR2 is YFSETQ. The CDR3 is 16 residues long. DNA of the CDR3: TGCGCCAGCAGCTCGAACTCAAGGACAGGCTTGGATACGCAGTATTTT. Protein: CASSSNSRTGLDTQYF.

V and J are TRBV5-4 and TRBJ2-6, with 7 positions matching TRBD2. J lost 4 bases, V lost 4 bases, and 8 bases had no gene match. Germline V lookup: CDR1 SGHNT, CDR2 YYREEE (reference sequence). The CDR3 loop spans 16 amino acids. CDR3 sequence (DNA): TGTGCCAGCAGCAGACGGGACTATGCCGGGGCCAACGTCCTGACTTTC. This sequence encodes CASSRRDYAGANVLTF.